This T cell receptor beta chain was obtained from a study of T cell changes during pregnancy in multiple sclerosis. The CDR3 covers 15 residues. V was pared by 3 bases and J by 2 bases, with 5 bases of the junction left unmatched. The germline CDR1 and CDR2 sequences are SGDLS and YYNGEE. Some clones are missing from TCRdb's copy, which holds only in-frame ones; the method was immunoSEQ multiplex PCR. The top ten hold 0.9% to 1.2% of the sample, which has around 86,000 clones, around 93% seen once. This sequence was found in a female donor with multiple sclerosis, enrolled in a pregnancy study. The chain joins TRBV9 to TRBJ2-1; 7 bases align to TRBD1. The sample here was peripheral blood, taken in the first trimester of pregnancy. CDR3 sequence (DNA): TGTGCCAGCAGCGAACAGGGGATACCCTACAATGAGCAGTTCTTC. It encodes CASSEQGIPYNEQFF.